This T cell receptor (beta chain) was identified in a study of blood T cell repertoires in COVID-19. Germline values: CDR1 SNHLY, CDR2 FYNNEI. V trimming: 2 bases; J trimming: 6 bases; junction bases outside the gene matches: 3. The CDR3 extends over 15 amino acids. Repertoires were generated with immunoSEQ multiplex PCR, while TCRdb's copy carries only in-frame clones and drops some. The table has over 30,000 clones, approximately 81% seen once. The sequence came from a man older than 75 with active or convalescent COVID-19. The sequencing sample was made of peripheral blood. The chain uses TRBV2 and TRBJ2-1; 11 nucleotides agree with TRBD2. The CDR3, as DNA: TGTGCCAGCAGTGAAACTAGCGGGGGATCCAATGAGCAGTTCTTC. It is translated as CASSETSGGSNEQFF.